The 23 T cell receptor beta chains presented below share a single source sample, sequenced in a study of T cells in Graves' hyperthyroidism and ophthalmopathy. Amplification of TCR beta CDR3 regions was performed using RNA transcripts as template. First-round RT-PCR targeting the TCR CDR3 was performed with the HTBI primer set. TCRdb fed the multiplex PCR reads into MiXCR, producing one record per CDR3 protein. Of 350,000 to 450,000 distinct CDR3 sequences listed, roughly 17% are singletons. The sample comprised blood. The receptor set was obtained from a woman aged 25 to 39 with Graves' hyperthyroidism that later progressed to Graves' ophthalmopathy.

This clonotype showed up many times. The rearrangement uses TRBV11-2 and TRBJ1-2; tentatively, D is TRBD1 (5 bases). The CDR3 is made up of 15 amino acids. Germline CDR1 and CDR2: SGHAT and FQNNGV. The ends were cut back, 5 bases at V and 4 bases at J, with 17 bases in the middle. The CDR3 is CASSPLSRGLYGYTF. The CDR3 bases are TGTGCCAGCAGCCCTCTATCCCGGGGACTCTATGGCTACACCTTC. Together with reference TRBV11-2 and TRBJ1-2, the CDR3 gives the full variable domain: EAGVAQSPRYKIIEKRQSVAFWCNPISGHATLYWYQQILGQGPKLLIQFQNNGVVDDSQLPKDRFSAERLKGVDSTLKIQPAKLEDSAVYLCASSPLSRGLYGYTFGSGTRLTVV.

CDR3 in amino acids: CASKREERFAEKLFF. For the CDR3, the DNA is TGTGCCAGCAAGAGGGAGGAGCGTTTTGCTGAAAAACTGTTTTTT. The chain has TRBV6-1 and TRBJ1-4, with D unresolved. This CDR3 has 15 amino acids. Trimming removed 7 bases at V and 7 bases at J, with 19 bases between. The germline gives CDR1 MNHNS, CDR2 SASEGT.

This clonotype has at least ten counts. V gene TRBV6-1 combines with J gene TRBJ1-6; possible D gene TRBD1, 6 bases. From germline, CDR1 is MNHNS and CDR2 SASEGT. The CDR3 runs 16 residues. The V end was cut by 2 bases, the J end by 2 bases, with 10 bases between. The CDR3 region has the DNA TGTGCCAGCAGTGAATTGGGGGGCACCTATAATTCACCCCTCCACTTT. Translating it yields CASSELGGTYNSPLHF.

This clonotype has only a few counts. The rearrangement joins TRBV4-1 to TRBJ2-7; 9 bases match TRBD1. The germline CDR1 and CDR2 sequences are MGHRA and YSYEKL. CDR3 length equals 15 residues. After removal of 0 bases from V and 9 bases from J, the junction contained 9 bases not matched to a gene. Written as DNA, the CDR3 is TGCGCCAGCAGCCAAGATTTGGGACAGGGCTCCTCGCAGTACTTC. This sequence encodes CASSQDLGQGSSQYF.

This clonotype has just a few counts. At one end, the junction sequence differs from germline, possibly due to a read error. The chain combines TRBV11-2 with TRBJ1-1; TRBD1 is a possible D gene (6 bases). In germline, CDR1 is SGHAT, CDR2 FQNNGV. The CDR3 has 15 amino acids. The CDR3 DNA sequence: TGTGCCAGCAGTTTAGGGGGGGCGAGGAACACTGAAGCTTTCTTT. It yields the protein CASSLGGARNTEAFF. Full variable domain (outside the CDR3, taken from reference TRBV11-2 and TRBJ1-1): EAGVAQSPRYKIIEKRQSVAFWCNPISGHATLYWYQQILGQGPKLLIQFQNNGVVDDSQLPKDRFSAERLKGVDSTLKIQPAKLEDSAVYLCASSLGGARNTEAFFGQGTRLTVV.

This clonotype was recorded a few times. The chain links TRBV7-2 to TRBJ2-3, with D perhaps TRBD2 (6 bases). Trimming pared 4 bases from V and 2 bases from J, leaving 16 bases between. The CDR3 runs to 16 residues. Germline CDR1 reads SGHTA; CDR2 reads FQGNSA. CDR3 region: CASSSIKRAFTDTQYF. Here the CDR3 DNA reads TGTGCCAGCAGCTCGATAAAGCGGGCTTTCACAGATACGCAGTATTTT.

The chain joins TRBV20-1 to TRBJ1-1; maybe TRBD1 (5 bases). Germline V gene data show CDR1 as DFQATT and CDR2 as SNEGSKA (reference sequence). The V end was cut by 6 bases, the J end by 3 bases, with 20 bases between. The CDR3 totals 15 residues. In DNA form, the CDR3 reads TGCAGTGCCACTAACTTTCAGGGAGGGGACACTGAAGCTTTCTTT. Protein product: CSATNFQGGDTEAFF.

This clonotype occurred many times. This rearrangement joins TRBV27 to TRBJ2-5, with D possibly being TRBD1 (6 bases). The CDR3 has 17 residues. Germline values: CDR1 MNHEY, CDR2 SMNVEV (reference sequence). Trimming removed 1 base from V and 4 bases from J, with 19 bases in between. The CDR3 DNA sequence: TGTGCCAGCAGTTTATATTCCGGCGTAGGGGGTCGAGAGACCCAGTACTTC. Protein sequence: CASSLYSGVGGRETQYF.

The table lists this clonotype with a few counts. The CDR3 region is CASRWSREGPGGETQYF. The CDR3 nucleotides are TGTGCCAGCAGGTGGTCGCGGGAGGGACCAGGCGGAGAGACCCAGTACTTC. J is TRBJ2-5 and V is TRBV2, with 9 nucleotides matching TRBD2. V gave up 6 bases and J gave up 4 bases; unmatched junction bases: 15. Germline CDR1 is SNHLY and CDR2 is FYNNEI. The CDR3 has 17 residues.

This clonotype was counted at least ten times. The chain carries TRBV10-3 and TRBJ2-1, with 7 bases fitting TRBD1. Germline lookup yields CDR1 ENHRY and CDR2 SYGVKD. V shed 2 bases, J shed 8 bases, and the junction held 6 bases outside the gene matches. CDR3 length: 14 residues. DNA for the CDR3: TGTGCCATCAGTGAGCCTAACAGGGGCGATGAGCAGTTCTTC. It codes for CAISEPNRGDEQFF.

The CDR3 DNA reads as TGTGCCAGCAGCCAAGATTACGGGGTTGGCTCACCCCTCCACTTT. Translation: CASSQDYGVGSPLHF. V and J are TRBV14 and TRBJ1-6; D is unclear. The germline V gene encodes CDR1 SGHDN and CDR2 FVKESK. The V and J ends lost 0 bases and 10 bases respectively, with 13 bases between them. CDR3 size: 15 residues.

This clonotype showed up just once. The chain employs TRBV10-3 and TRBJ2-1, with 8 bases matching TRBD2. In germline, CDR1 is ENHRY, CDR2 SYGVKD. The CDR3 sequence is 17 residues long. V lost 10 bases, J lost 5 bases, and 19 bases stayed unmatched. The CDR3 bases are TGTGCCACTGGGGCTAGAAGAACTAGCGGCCTCGACAATGAGCAGTTCTTC. It yields the protein CATGARRTSGLDNEQFF.

The chain joins TRBV27 to TRBJ1-1; D is uncertain. Trimming cost V 1 base and J 3 bases, with 6 bases left between them. There are 13 residues in the CDR3. Germline-derived CDR1 and CDR2 are MNHEY and SMNVEV (reference sequence). In nucleotides, the CDR3 is TGTGCCAGCAGTTTATTATGGGACACTGAAGCTTTCTTT. Its translation is CASSLLWDTEAFF.

This clonotype has a count of ten or more. This rearrangement joins TRBV28 to TRBJ2-7, with D perhaps TRBD1 (5 bases). CDR1 and CDR2 from the germline V gene are MDHEN and SYDVKM. This CDR3 is 11 amino acids long. V was clipped by 6 bases and J by 4 bases, with 7 bases between them. The DNA of the CDR3 is TGTGCCAGCAGACAGGAGTACGAGCAGTACTTC. This codes for CASRQEYEQYF.

V is TRBV3-1 and J is TRBJ2-2; the D gene is possibly TRBD2 (7 bases). CDR1 LGHDT and CDR2 YNNKEL come from the germline V gene (reference sequence). CDR3 length equals 16 residues. Trimming stripped 5 bases from V and 4 bases from J, with 17 bases between. CDR3 loop: CASSSPSRGGTGELFF. Written as DNA, the CDR3 is TGTGCCAGCAGCAGCCCGTCTAGGGGGGGCACCGGGGAGCTGTTTTTT.

This clonotype was observed at least ten times. The chain uses TRBV28 and TRBJ2-7; D not certain. From germline, CDR1 is MDHEN and CDR2 SYDVKM. There are 15 residues in the CDR3. V was clipped by 2 bases and J by 2 bases, with 13 bases between them. The CDR3 here is CASSLRRQVTYEQYF. CDR3 sequence (DNA): TGTGCCAGCAGTTTACGGCGCCAAGTTACCTACGAGCAGTACTTC.

This clonotype has ten or more counts. The CDR3 nucleotides read TGTGCCAGCAGCCCGCGGTCAGGGGAAGCAGTAGTGATGGGAGAGACCCAGTACTTC. Translating it yields CASSPRSGEAVVMGETQYF. The V call is TRBV5-6, the J call TRBJ2-5; tentative D call: TRBD1 (6 bases). Per germline, CDR1 SGHDT and CDR2 YYEEEE. CDR3 size: 19 residues. Between the trimmed V and J ends, which lost 4 bases and 4 bases, there was a span of 29 bases.

V and J are TRBV20-1 and TRBJ2-7; 10 bases fit TRBD2. V lost 4 bases, J lost 7 bases, and 13 bases stayed unmatched. Per germline, CDR1 DFQATT and CDR2 SNEGSKA (reference sequence). The CDR3 runs 15 residues. The CDR3 region is CSANPSGSSPEEQYF. The CDR3 DNA follows: TGCAGTGCTAATCCTAGCGGGAGTTCTCCGGAAGAGCAGTACTTC.

This clonotype has ten or more counts. The chain has TRBV13 and TRBJ2-1; the D gene is possibly TRBD2 (6 bases). V lost 2 bases and J 8 bases, leaving 13 bases between the germline ends. The CDR3 loop spans 14 amino acids. The germline CDR1 and CDR2 sequences are PRHDT and FYEKMQ (reference sequence). CDR3 nucleotides: TGTGCCAGCAGCTTACGGGGGACGATTGATGAGCAGTTCTTC. The encoded protein is CASSLRGTIDEQFF.

This clonotype occurred a few times. This CDR3 fails to terminate in the conserved phenylalanine or tryptophan, so it likely reflects a read error. The rearrangement links TRBV20-1 to TRBJ2-1; perhaps TRBD2 as D (6 bases). CDR3 length equals 14 residues. Germline CDR1 reads DFQATT; CDR2 reads SNEGSKA (reference sequence). The V gene lost 6 bases and the J gene lost 4 bases, with 16 bases spanning the gap. CDR3 region: CSATGARYYNEQFL. The CDR3, as DNA: TGCAGTGCCACGGGAGCCCGGTATTACAATGAGCAGTTCTTA.

The chain has TRBV5-1 and TRBJ2-1, with TRBD2 matching over 7 bases. The germline V gene has CDR1 SGHRS and CDR2 YFSETQ. V dropped 2 bases and J dropped 8; count of bases not matched to a gene: 7. The CDR3 has 14 residues. CDR3 amino acids: CASSLAGGSDEQFF. CDR3 coding DNA: TGCGCCAGCAGCTTAGCCGGGGGGTCGGATGAGCAGTTCTTC.

This clonotype was counted many times. The V and J genes are TRBV20-1 and TRBJ2-1, with no clear D. The germline V and J ends were trimmed by 5 bases and 4 bases, with 6 bases remaining between them. Germline assignment: CDR1 DFQATT and CDR2 SNEGSKA (reference sequence). This CDR3 comprises 11 residues. This chain's CDR3 is CSAGSYNEQFF. DNA of the CDR3: TGCAGTGCTGGATCGTACAATGAGCAGTTCTTC.

This clonotype was recorded at least ten times. The chain recombines TRBV5-8 with TRBJ2-3; 7 nucleotides agree with TRBD1. The V and J ends lost 1 base and 3 bases, in that order; junction bases with no gene match: 8. Germline lookup yields CDR1 SGHTS and CDR2 YDEGEE. This CDR3 contains 16 residues. The CDR3 DNA follows: TGTGCCAGCAGCTTGATGACAGGGTGGTCAACAGATACGCAGTATTTT. Translated: CASSLMTGWSTDTQYF.